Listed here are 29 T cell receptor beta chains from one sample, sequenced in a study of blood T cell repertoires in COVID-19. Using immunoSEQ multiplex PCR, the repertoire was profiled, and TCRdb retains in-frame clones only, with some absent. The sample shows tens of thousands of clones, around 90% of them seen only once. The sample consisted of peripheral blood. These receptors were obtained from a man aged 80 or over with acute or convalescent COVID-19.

CDR3 amino acids: CASSLATGTGPGSSPLHF. CDR3 bases: TGTGCCAGCAGCTTAGCGACGGGGACAGGTCCTGGCAGTTCACCCCTCCACTTT. The chain combines TRBV7-8 with TRBJ1-6, with 8 bases that match TRBD1. Germline CDR1 reads SGHVS; CDR2 reads FQNEAQ. V gave up 0 bases and J gave up 9 bases; unmatched junction bases: 13. CDR3 length: 18 residues.

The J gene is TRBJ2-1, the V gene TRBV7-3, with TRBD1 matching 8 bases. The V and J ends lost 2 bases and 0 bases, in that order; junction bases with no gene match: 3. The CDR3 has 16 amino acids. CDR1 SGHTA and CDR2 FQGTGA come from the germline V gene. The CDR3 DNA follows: TGTGCCAGCAGCTTACAGGGGGCGAGCTCCTACAATGAGCAGTTCTTC. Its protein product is CASSLQGASSYNEQFF.

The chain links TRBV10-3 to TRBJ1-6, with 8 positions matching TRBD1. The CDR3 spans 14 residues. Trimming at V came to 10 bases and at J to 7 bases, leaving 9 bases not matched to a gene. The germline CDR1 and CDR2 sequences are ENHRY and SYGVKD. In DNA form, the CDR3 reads TGTGCCACCCAGGGGGCTTGGGGAAATTCACCCCTCCACTTT. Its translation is CATQGAWGNSPLHF.

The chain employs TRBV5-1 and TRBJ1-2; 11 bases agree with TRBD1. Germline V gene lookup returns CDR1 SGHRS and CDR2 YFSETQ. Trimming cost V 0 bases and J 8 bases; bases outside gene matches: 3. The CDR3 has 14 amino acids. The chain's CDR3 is CASSLGTGGGGYTF. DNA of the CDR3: TGCGCCAGCAGCTTGGGGACAGGGGGCGGCGGCTACACCTTC.

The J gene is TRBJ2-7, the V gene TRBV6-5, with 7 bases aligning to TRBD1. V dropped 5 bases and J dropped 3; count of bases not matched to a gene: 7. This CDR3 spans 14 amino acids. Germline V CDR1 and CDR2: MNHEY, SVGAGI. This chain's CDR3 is CASSPPGQFYEQYF. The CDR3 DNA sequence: TGTGCCAGCAGTCCCCCGGGACAGTTCTACGAGCAGTACTTC.

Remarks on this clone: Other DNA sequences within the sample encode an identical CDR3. The CDR3 region is CASSPRTDLSGTQYF. The CDR3 DNA follows: TGTGCCAGCTCACCGAGGACAGACCTATCTGGGACCCAGTACTTC. The chain employs TRBV18 and TRBJ2-5; the D gene is possibly TRBD1 (6 bases). Trimming cost V 3 bases and J 7 bases, with 18 bases left between them. CDR3 size: 15 residues. In germline, CDR1 is KGHSH, CDR2 LQKENI.

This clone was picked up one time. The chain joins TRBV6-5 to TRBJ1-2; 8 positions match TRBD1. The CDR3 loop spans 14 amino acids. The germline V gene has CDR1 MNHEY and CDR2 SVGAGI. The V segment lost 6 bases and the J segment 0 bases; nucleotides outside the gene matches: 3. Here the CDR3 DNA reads TGTGCCAGCAGGTGGACAGGGTCTAACTATGGCTACACCTTC. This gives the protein CASRWTGSNYGYTF.

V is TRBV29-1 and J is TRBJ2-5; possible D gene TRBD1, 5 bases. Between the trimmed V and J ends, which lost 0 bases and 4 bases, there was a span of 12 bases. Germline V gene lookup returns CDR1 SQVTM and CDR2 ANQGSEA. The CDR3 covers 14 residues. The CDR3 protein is CSVEDRAVRETQYF. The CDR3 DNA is TGCAGCGTTGAAGACAGGGCGGTTCGAGAGACCCAGTACTTC.

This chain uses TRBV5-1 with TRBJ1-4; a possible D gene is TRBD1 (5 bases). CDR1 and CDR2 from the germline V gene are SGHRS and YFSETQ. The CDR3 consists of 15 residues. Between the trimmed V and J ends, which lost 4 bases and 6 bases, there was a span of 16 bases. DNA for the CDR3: TGCGCCAGCAGCCCTCAGACCGACAGCTATGAAAAACTGTTTTTT. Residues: CASSPQTDSYEKLFF.

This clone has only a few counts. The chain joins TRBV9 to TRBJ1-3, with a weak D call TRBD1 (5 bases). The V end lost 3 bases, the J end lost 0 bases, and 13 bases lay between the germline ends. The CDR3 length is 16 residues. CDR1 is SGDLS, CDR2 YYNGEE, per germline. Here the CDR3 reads CASSAPGGGSGNTIYF. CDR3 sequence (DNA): TGTGCCAGCAGCGCCCCCGGGGGGGGCTCTGGAAACACCATATATTTT.

CDR3 DNA: TGTGCCAGCAGCTTAACCGGACAGGGGGGAAACACCATATATTTT. Its protein is CASSLTGQGGNTIYF. The chain recombines TRBV7-9 with TRBJ1-3, with 9 bases that match TRBD1. The CDR3 has 15 residues. The V segment lost 2 bases and the J segment 4 bases; nucleotides outside the gene matches: 3. Germline lookup yields CDR1 SEHNR and CDR2 FQNEAQ (reference sequence).

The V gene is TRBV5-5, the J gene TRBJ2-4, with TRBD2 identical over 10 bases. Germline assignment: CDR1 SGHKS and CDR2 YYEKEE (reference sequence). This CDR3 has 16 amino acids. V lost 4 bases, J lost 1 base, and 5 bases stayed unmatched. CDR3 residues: CASSPTTSGAKNIQYF. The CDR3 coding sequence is TGTGCCAGCAGCCCCACGACTAGCGGGGCCAAAAACATTCAGTACTTC.

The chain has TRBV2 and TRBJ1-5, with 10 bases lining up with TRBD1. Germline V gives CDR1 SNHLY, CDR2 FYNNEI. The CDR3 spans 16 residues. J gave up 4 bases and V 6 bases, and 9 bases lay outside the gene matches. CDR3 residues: CASRPGRDRGNQPQHF. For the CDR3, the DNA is TGTGCCAGCAGACCTGGACGGGACAGGGGAAATCAGCCCCAGCATTTT.

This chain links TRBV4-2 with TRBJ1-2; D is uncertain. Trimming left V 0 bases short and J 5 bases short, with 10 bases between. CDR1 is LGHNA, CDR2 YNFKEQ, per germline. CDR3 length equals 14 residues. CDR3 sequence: CASSQDPRGYGYTF. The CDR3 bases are TGTGCCAGCAGCCAAGACCCCCGGGGTTATGGCTACACCTTC.

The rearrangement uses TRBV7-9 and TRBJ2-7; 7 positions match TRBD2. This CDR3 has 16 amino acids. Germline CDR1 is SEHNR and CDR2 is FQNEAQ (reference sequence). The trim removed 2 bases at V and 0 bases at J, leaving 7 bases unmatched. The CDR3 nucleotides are TGTGCCAGCAGCTTATCAGCGGGGTCCCCCTCCTACGAGCAGTACTTC. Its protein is CASSLSAGSPSYEQYF.

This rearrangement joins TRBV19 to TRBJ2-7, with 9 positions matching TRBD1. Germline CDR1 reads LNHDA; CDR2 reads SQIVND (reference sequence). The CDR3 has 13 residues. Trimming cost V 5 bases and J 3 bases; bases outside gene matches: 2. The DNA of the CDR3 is TGTGCCAGTAGTGGGACAGGGATCTACGAGCAGTACTTC. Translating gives CASSGTGIYEQYF.

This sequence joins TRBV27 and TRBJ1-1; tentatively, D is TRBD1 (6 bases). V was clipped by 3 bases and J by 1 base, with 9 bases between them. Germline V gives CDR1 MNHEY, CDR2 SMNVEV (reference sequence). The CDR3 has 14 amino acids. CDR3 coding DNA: TGTGCCAGCAGTTTTCGGACAGAGAACACTGAAGCTTTCTTT. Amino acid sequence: CASSFRTENTEAFF.

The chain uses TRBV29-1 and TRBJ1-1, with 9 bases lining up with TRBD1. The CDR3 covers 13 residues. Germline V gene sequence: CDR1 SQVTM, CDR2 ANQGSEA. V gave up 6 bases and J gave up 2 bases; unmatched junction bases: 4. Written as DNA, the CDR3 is TGCAGCGTCAATACAGGGGGCAACACTGAAGCTTTCTTT. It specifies CSVNTGGNTEAFF.

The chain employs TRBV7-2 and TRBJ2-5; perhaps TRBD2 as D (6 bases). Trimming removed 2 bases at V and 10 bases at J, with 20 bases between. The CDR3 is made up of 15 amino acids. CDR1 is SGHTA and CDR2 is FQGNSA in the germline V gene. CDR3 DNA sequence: TGTGCCAGCAGCTTAAGGGAGACGGGGGACCCCATCCAGTACTTC. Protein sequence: CASSLRETGDPIQYF.

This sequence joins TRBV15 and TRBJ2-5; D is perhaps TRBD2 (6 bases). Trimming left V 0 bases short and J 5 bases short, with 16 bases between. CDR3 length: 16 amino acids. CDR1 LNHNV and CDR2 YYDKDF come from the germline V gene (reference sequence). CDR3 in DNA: TGTGCCACCAGCAGAGATACTAGCTCTTATCGGGAGACCCAGTACTTC. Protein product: CATSRDTSSYRETQYF.

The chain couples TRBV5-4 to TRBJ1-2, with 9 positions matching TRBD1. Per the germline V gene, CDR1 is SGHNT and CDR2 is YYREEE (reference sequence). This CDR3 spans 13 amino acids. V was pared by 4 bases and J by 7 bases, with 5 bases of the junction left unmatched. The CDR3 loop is CASSPRTGVGYTF. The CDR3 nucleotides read TGTGCCAGCAGCCCCCGGACAGGGGTTGGCTACACCTTC.

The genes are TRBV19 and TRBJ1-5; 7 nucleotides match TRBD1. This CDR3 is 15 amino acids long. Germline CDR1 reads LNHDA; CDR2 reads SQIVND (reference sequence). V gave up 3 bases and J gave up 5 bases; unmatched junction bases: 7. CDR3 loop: CASSMSGDSYQPQHF. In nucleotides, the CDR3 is TGTGCCAGTAGTATGTCGGGGGACAGCTATCAGCCCCAGCATTTT.

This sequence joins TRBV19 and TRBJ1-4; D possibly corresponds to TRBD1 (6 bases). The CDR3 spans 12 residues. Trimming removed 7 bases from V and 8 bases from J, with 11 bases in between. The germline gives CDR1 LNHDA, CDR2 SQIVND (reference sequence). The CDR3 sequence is CASISQGEKLFF. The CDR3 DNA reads TGTGCCAGTATATCCCAGGGGGAAAAACTGTTTTTT. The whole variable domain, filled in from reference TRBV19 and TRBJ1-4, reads DGGITQSPKYLFRKEGQNVTLSCEQNLNHDAMYWYRQDPGQGLRLIYYSQIVNDFQKGDIAEGYSVSREKKESFPLTVTSAQKNPTAFYLCASISQGEKLFFGSGTQLSVL.

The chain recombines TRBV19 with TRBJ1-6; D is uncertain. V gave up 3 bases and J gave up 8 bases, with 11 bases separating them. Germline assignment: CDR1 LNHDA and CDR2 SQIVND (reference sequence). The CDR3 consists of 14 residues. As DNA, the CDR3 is TGTGCCAGTAGTATCAGAGGGCCTGATTCACCCCTCCACTTT. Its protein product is CASSIRGPDSPLHF.

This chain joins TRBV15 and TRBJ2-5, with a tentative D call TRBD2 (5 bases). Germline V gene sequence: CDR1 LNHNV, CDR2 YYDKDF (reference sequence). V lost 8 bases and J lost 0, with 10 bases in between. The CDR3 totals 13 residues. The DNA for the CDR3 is TGTGCCACCTGTCGAGGGTACCAAGAGACCCAGTACTTC. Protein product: CATCRGYQETQYF.

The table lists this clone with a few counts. Here the CDR3 DNA reads TGTGCCAGCAGTCCTACCTTTTTGAAGCAGTACTTC. This sequence encodes CASSPTFLKQYF. The rearrangement uses TRBV12-3 or TRBV12-4 and TRBJ2-7, with unresolved D. The germline V and J ends were trimmed by 5 bases and 8 bases, with 13 bases remaining between them. The length of the CDR3 is 12 residues.

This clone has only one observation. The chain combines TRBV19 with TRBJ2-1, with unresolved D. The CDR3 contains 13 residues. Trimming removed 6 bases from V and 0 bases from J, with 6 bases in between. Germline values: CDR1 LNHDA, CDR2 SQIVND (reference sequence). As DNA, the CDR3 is TGTGCCAGTAGCGCTAGCTCCTACAATGAGCAGTTCTTC. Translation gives CASSASSYNEQFF.

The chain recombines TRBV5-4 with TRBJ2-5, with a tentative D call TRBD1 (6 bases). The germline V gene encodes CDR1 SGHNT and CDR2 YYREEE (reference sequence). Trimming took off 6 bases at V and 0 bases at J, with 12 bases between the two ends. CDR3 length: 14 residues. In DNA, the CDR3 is TGTGCCAGCACCAATCAGGGGAACCAAGAGACCCAGTACTTC. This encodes CASTNQGNQETQYF. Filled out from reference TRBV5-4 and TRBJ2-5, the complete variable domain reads ETGVTQSPTHLIKTRGQQVTLRCSSQSGHNTVSWYQQALGQGPQFIFQYYREEENGRGNFPPRFSGLQFPNYSSELNVNALELDDSALYLCASTNQGNQETQYFGPGTRLLVL.

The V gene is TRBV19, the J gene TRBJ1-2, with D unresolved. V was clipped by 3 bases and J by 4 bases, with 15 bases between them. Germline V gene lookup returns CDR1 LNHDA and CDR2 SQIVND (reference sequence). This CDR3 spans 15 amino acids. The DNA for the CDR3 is TGTGCCAGTAGTATCTGGAGTGCGTTGGGCTATGGCTACACCTTC. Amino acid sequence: CASSIWSALGYGYTF.